Each of the 11 T cell receptor beta chains below was sequenced from the same sample in a study of shared clonotypes between healthy human individuals. Sequencing was performed with immunoSEQ multiplex PCR; in TCRdb, only in-frame clones are kept and a portion is missing. The sample includes fewer than 800,000 clones, about 90% of them seen just once. The naive CD8 fraction comprised CD45RO-negative cells positively selected for CCR7 and excluded terminally differentiated effector memory CD45RA+ cells. Sample: naive CD8+ T cells sorted from blood. These receptors came from a man in his thirties or forties in good health.

The chain couples TRBV9 to TRBJ2-2, with 10 bases fitting TRBD1. CDR1 and CDR2 (germline): SGDLS, YYNGEE. Trimming took 4 bases from V and 7 from J; bases not matched to a gene: 7. The CDR3 covers 15 residues. The CDR3 reads CASSSDRGLVGELFF. The CDR3 bases are TGTGCCAGCAGCTCAGACAGGGGGCTGGTCGGGGAGCTGTTTTTT.

The J gene is TRBJ2-7, the V gene TRBV5-4; the match to TRBD1 covers 11 bases. The germline V gene encodes CDR1 SGHNT and CDR2 YYREEE (reference sequence). V was pared by 3 bases and J by 4 bases, with 3 bases of the junction left unmatched. The CDR3 has 14 amino acids. CDR3 sequence reads: CASSYGTGGYEQYF. The DNA for the CDR3 is TGTGCCAGCAGCTATGGGACAGGGGGATACGAGCAGTACTTC.

The chain joins TRBV28 to TRBJ2-2; the D gene is possibly TRBD2 (5 bases). CDR1 and CDR2 from the germline V gene are MDHEN and SYDVKM. The length of the CDR3 is 13 residues. With 6 bases removed from V and 7 bases from J, the gap between germline ends came to 12 bases. The CDR3 is CASSGLMYGELFF. The CDR3 DNA is TGTGCCAGCAGCGGACTGATGTACGGGGAGCTGTTTTTT. Combining the CDR3 with reference TRBV28 and TRBJ2-2 gives the whole variable domain DVKVTQSSRYLVKRTGEKVFLECVQDMDHENMFWYRQDPGLGLRLIYFSYDVKMKEKGDIPEGYSVSREKKERFSLILESASTNQTSMYLCASSGLMYGELFFGEGSRLTVL.

The chain couples TRBV5-4 to TRBJ2-7; D not resolved. The CDR3 has 13 amino acids. Trimming removed 0 bases at V and 3 bases at J, with 7 bases between. Per the germline V gene, CDR1 is SGHNT and CDR2 is YYREEE (reference sequence). The CDR3 bases are TGTGCCAGCAGCTTGGTCGGATACTACGAGCAGTACTTC. This encodes CASSLVGYYEQYF.

V is TRBV10-2 and J is TRBJ2-7; D may be TRBD1 or TRBD2 (5 bases each). V shed 6 bases and J shed 7 bases, with 13 bases lying between them. CDR3 length: 12 amino acids. Germline lookup yields CDR1 WSHSY and CDR2 SAAADI. CDR3 nucleotide sequence: TGCGCCAGCAGCCGGGGACCGGGGGAGCAGTACTTC. Amino acids: CASSRGPGEQYF.

The rearrangement joins TRBV27 to TRBJ1-4; D is unresolved. The CDR3 contains 16 residues. V shed 6 bases and J shed 0 bases, with 14 bases lying between them. CDR1 MNHEY and CDR2 SMNVEV come from the germline V gene (reference sequence). The CDR3 bases are TGTGCCAGCAGACCGTTGGGCGAGGCAACTAATGAAAAACTGTTTTTT. Amino acids: CASRPLGEATNEKLFF. The full variable domain, completed using reference TRBV27 and TRBJ1-4, is EAQVTQNPRYLITVTGKKLTVTCSQNMNHEYMSWYRQDPGLGLRQIYYSMNVEVTDKGDVPEGYKVSRKEKRNFPLILESPSPNQTSLYFCASRPLGEATNEKLFFGSGTQLSVL.

V gene TRBV7-9 combines with J gene TRBJ2-1; 7 bases match TRBD2. The CDR3 extends over 15 amino acids. Germline V gene lookup returns CDR1 SEHNR and CDR2 FQNEAQ (reference sequence). After removal of 8 bases from V and 4 bases from J, the junction contained 11 bases not matched to a gene. For the CDR3, the DNA is TGTGCCAGCGTGAGCAAGCGGGGTGGGTACAATGAGCAGTTCTTC. This sequence encodes CASVSKRGGYNEQFF.

This chain joins TRBV5-4 and TRBJ1-4; 7 nucleotides agree with TRBD1. Germline V CDR1 and CDR2: SGHNT, YYREEE (reference sequence). With 2 bases clipped from V and 5 bases from J, the junction kept 6 bases outside the gene matches. The length of the CDR3 is 15 residues. CDR3 nucleotide sequence: TGTGCCAGCAGCTTTGGACAGGACAACAATGAAAAACTGTTTTTT. This translates into CASSFGQDNNEKLFF.

The V call is TRBV7-6, the J call TRBJ2-1; 7 bases are shared with TRBD2. CDR3 size: 17 residues. Looked up from germline, CDR1 is SGHVS and CDR2 is FNYEAQ. With 5 bases clipped from V and 4 bases from J, the junction kept 14 bases outside the gene matches. The CDR3 bases are TGTGCCAGCAGCGCCCTGGTCGGCGGGAGAGGGTACAATGAGCAGTTCTTC. Translating it yields CASSALVGGRGYNEQFF. Full variable domain (remainder filled in from reference TRBV7-6 and TRBJ2-1): GAGVSQSPRYKVTKRGQDVALRCDPISGHVSLYWYRQALGQGPEFLTYFNYEAQQDKSGLPNDRFSAERPEGSISTLTIQRTEQRDSAMYRCASSALVGGRGYNEQFFGPGTRLTVL.

This clone was detected once. The genes are TRBV9 and TRBJ2-7, with D maybe TRBD1 (5 bases). Trimming removed 3 bases at V and 0 bases at J, with 13 bases between. In germline, CDR1 is SGDLS, CDR2 YYNGEE. The CDR3 covers 15 residues. CDR3 region: CASSAKDIPSYEQYF. The CDR3 DNA sequence: TGTGCCAGCAGCGCAAAGGACATCCCCTCCTACGAGCAGTACTTC.

V and J are TRBV7-9 and TRBJ2-2; D is ambiguous. The length of the CDR3 is 12 residues. Trimming removed 3 bases at V and 6 bases at J, with 5 bases between. Per the germline V gene, CDR1 is SEHNR and CDR2 is FQNEAQ (reference sequence). CDR3 nucleotides: TGTGCCAGCAGCTTGATTCCCGGGGAGCTGTTTTTT. It yields the protein CASSLIPGELFF.